This record looks at one T cell receptor beta chain sequence and its context. The antigen is not known. Pooled in the analysis were second doses at about 4 or about 12 weeks. Profiled with immunoSEQ multiplex PCR; TCRdb holds only in-frame clones, not every one. The table records fewer than 120,000 clones, around nine tenths of them present only once. These data come from a study of T cell responses to AZD1222 COVID-19 vaccine. Study conclusions and caveats: CD4 TCRs covered the whole spike, strongest at regions 160-218 and 743-854. The donors showed a predominance of white British ancestry and of females, with possible underestimation of clonal diversity.

CDR1 SEHNR and CDR2 FQNEAQ come from the germline V gene (reference sequence). The ends were cut back, 5 bases at V and 7 bases at J, with 20 bases in the middle. The CDR3 spans 15 residues. The receptor was derived from an adult who received the AZD1222 COVID-19 vaccine. The chain has TRBV7-9 and TRBJ1-2; possible D gene TRBD1, 6 bases. The sample in question was peripheral blood, obtained 28 days after the second AZD1222 dose. CDR3 region: CASSGPGTRGFGYTF. CDR3 bases: TGTGCCAGCAGCGGGCCCGGGACAAGAGGATTTGGCTACACCTTC.